This T cell receptor (beta chain) originates from a study of blood T cell repertoires in COVID-19 (dated by TCRdb to 2018 to 2021). With respect to the entire study: Samples covering the acute and convalescent phases of COVID-19 were provided by collaborators in the United States, Italy and Spain. The dataset comprised deeply sampled blood TCRbeta repertoires from subjects exposed to, actively infected with, or recovered from COVID-19. The prospective study material was composed of cDNA or gDNA derived from T cells, B-cell-depleted T cells, or PBMCs. Where available, HLA class I and class II types were taken from metadata supplied by the sample provider and were not determined by assay-based typing. A de-identified subject ID, COVID-19 status, age in years and sex were almost always included in the sample metadata. The samples were drawn from the first 160 participants of the ongoing ImmuneRACE study and from some 1,300 subjects provided by 6 global collaborators. The repertoires were released in a freely available public database intended as a resource for research on the immune response to SARS-CoV-2. What the study reported, not specific to this receptor: The amount of clinical and demographic metadata varied by source and participant and was provided uncurated.

With regard to this clone: Which antigen it targets is not known. The sample holds no much larger clone one base away, and base qualities are not on file.

The CDR3 starts with the cysteine, ends with the phenylalanine, and has 13 residues. The CDR3 DNA has 39 bases and is translated from base 1. The germline V gene yields SNHLY for CDR1 and FYNNEI for CDR2. At the junction V is shortened by 5 bases and J by 3 bases; bases outside the gene matches: 3. Collaborating institutions collected whole blood in K2EDTA tubes following their own protocols. For TCRbeta analysis, collaborator samples were shipped as frozen whole blood, as isolated PBMCs, or as DNA extracted from either sample type. The immunoSEQ Assay, a bias-controlled multiplex PCR, was used to amplify TCRbeta CDR3 regions from genomic DNA. Processing in the source paper ran as follows. The number of nucleated cells in each sample was estimated by amplification of reference gene primers within the assay. To quantify the absolute abundance of each unique TCRbeta CDR3 rearrangement, sequence reads were collapsed and filtered. For each sample, productive Simpson clonality was calculated as the square root of Simpson's diversity index across productive rearrangements. What TCRdb holds here is the immuneACCESS table cut down to in-frame rearrangements. Part of the clones is not present; checked against another copy, under half of the missing clones reflect an unresolved V gene, and the others are unexplained. V, J and clone size reflect that table, while D and trimming were determined from the DNA. Here the sample has about 140,000 clones; over 80% occur a single time. The ten top clones hold more than 1.5% of the sample.

The sequence links TRBV2 to TRBJ1-1, and TRBD1 matches 7 of the central bases. This receptor was obtained from a human donor in a cohort sampled during active COVID-19. What was sequenced was peripheral blood. The CDR3 in this case is CASSIQGYTEAFF. The DNA reads TGTGCCAGCAGTATACAGGGGTACACTGAAGCTTTCTTT.